The rows below give T cell receptor beta chains drawn from one sample of a study of blood T cell repertoires in COVID-19. Data came from immunoSEQ multiplex PCR; TCRdb stores just in-frame clones and leaves some out. Counted here are 200,000 to 250,000 clones, around 80% occurring once; the ten biggest clones make up 8% to 13%. Input material: peripheral blood. These receptors all stem from a woman aged 80 or over with acute or convalescent COVID-19. Each CDR3 is given with its conserved first and last residue. The D gene is left open where the match is weak. Clone size is given for some rows only: seen once, a few or many times, or a class if the clone is expanded.

TRBJ2-1 | - | TRBV7-6 | TRBD2 | TGTGCCAGCAGCTTAGCCTATCTAGCGGGAGATGAGCAGTTCTTC | CASSLAYLAGDEQFF
TRBJ1-1 | - | TRBV5-1 | TRBD1 | TGCGCCAGCAGCTTGGACGGGACAGGGAACACTGAAGCTTTCTTT | CASSLDGTGNTEAFF
TRBJ1-5 | - | TRBV27 | TRBD1 | TGTGCCAGTCGGACAGGGGTCCAGCCCCAGCATTTT | CASRTGVQPQHF
TRBJ2-7 | few | TRBV7-8 | TRBD2 | TGTGCCAGCGGTATAGCGGGGGACCCGTGGCAGTACTTC | CASGIAGDPWQYF
TRBJ2-4 | - | TRBV3-1/TRBV3-2 | TRBD2 | TGTGCCAGCAGCCAAGAGGTGGGGGGGATAGCCAAAAACATTCAGTACTTC | CASSQEVGGIAKNIQYF
TRBJ1-6 | - | TRBV19 | - | TGTGCCAGCTCACCCAGGGAATCCTATAATTCACCCCTCCACTTT | CASSPRESYNSPLHF
TRBJ2-3 | once | TRBV7-6 | TRBD1 | TGTGCCAGCAGACGCAGCACAGGGGTCGGGACAGATACGCAGTATTTT | CASRRSTGVGTDTQYF
TRBJ2-7 | - | TRBV6-5 | TRBD2 | TGTGCCAGCGGCCCTAGCGGGTCCTACGAGCAGTACTTC | CASGPSGSYEQYF
TRBJ2-2 | - | TRBV19 | TRBD2 | TGTGCCAGCACCCCTGGTTGGCTAGCGGGCTCCGGGGAGCTGTTTTTT | CASTPGWLAGSGELFF
TRBJ1-6 | few | TRBV2 | TRBD1 | TGTGCCAGCAGCCCCGGGACAGAGAATTCACCCCTCCACTTT | CASSPGTENSPLHF
TRBJ2-2 | - | TRBV19 | TRBD1 | TGTGCCAGTGATGGACAGGGAAACACCGGGGAGCTGTTTTTT | CASDGQGNTGELFF
TRBJ1-2 | few | TRBV18 | - | TGTGCCAGCTCACCTCAGGGGCGCGACTATGGCTACACCTTC | CASSPQGRDYGYTF
TRBJ1-3 | few | TRBV5-1 | TRBD1 | TGCGCCAGCAGCGCGAAACAGGGGGACGGCTCTGGAAACACCATATATTTT | CASSAKQGDGSGNTIYF
TRBJ2-5 | once | TRBV5-4 | TRBD2 | TGTGCCAGCAGGATAGCGGGGAGGTACCAAGAGACCCAGTACTTC | CASRIAGRYQETQYF
TRBJ1-3 | few | TRBV18 | - | TGTGCCAGCTCACCAGGGCAATCTGGAAACACCATATATTTT | CASSPGQSGNTIYF
TRBJ2-5 | - | TRBV30 | - | TGTGCCTGGAGTTCGGGCGGGAACCATCAGACCCAGTACTTC | CAWSSGGNHQTQYF
TRBJ1-1 | - | TRBV28 | TRBD1 | TGTGCCAGCAGTCCTCCCCCGGGACAGGGGGCTCAGGGTGAAGCTTTCTTT | CASSPPPGQGAQGEAFF
TRBJ2-5 | - | TRBV7-9 | - | TGTGCCAGCAGCTCTACTCCGTACCAAGAGACCCAGTACTTC | CASSSTPYQETQYF
TRBJ2-7 | - | TRBV30 | - | TGTGCCTGGAGACCTAGTTCCTACGAGCAGTACTTC | CAWRPSSYEQYF
TRBJ2-3 | - | TRBV6-4 | TRBD1 | TGTGCCAGCAGTGACGGTAGGGACAGAAGCACAGATACGCAGTATTTT | CASSDGRDRSTDTQYF
TRBJ1-4 | few | TRBV19 | - | TGTGCCAGTACAGGGTATAATGAAAAACTGTTTTTT | CASTGYNEKLFF
TRBJ2-7 | few | TRBV7-8 | - | TGTGCCAGCAGCCCCAGCTCCTACGAGCAGTACTTC | CASSPSSYEQYF
TRBJ2-5 | few | TRBV19 | - | TGTGCCAGTAGGGGGCAGGGTGGCGAGACCCAGTACTTC | CASRGQGGETQYF
TRBJ1-2 | - | TRBV29-1 | TRBD1 | TGCAGCGTTGAGGGGACAGAAGGCTACACCTTC | CSVEGTEGYTF
TRBJ1-2 | - | TRBV12-3/TRBV12-4 | TRBD1 | TGTGCCAGCAGACAGACAGGGCACGGCTACACCTTC | CASRQTGHGYTF
TRBJ2-2 | - | TRBV5-4 | TRBD2 | TGTGCCACCCACCAGGGACTAGCGGAGAACACCGGGGAGCTGTTTTTT | CATHQGLAENTGELFF
TRBJ1-1 | - | TRBV19 | - | TGTGCCAGTAGCCCATTGGGACACCGGAACACTGAAGCTTTCTTT | CASSPLGHRNTEAFF
TRBJ1-1 | - | TRBV9 | - | TGTGCCAGCAGCGTAGGGCAGGGCAACACTGAAGCTTTCTTT | CASSVGQGNTEAFF
TRBJ1-6 | once | TRBV11-1 | - | TGTGCCAGCAGCGAAACAGGATATAATTCACCCCTCCACTTT | CASSETGYNSPLHF
TRBJ2-2 | few | TRBV30 | - | TGTGCCTGGAGTGCGGAAGGGGGAGCGAACACCGGGGAGCTGTTTTTT | CAWSAEGGANTGELFF
TRBJ1-2 | once | TRBV19 | - | TGTGCCAGTACCCAACAGCAGGGTAGTGGCTACACCTTC | CASTQQQGSGYTF
TRBJ1-1 | - | TRBV30 | - | TGTGCCTGGAGCGCTAACAGGGACACTGAAGCTTTCTTT | CAWSANRDTEAFF
TRBJ1-5 | few | TRBV6-5 | - | TGTGCCAGCAGTCATCAGGAAAACAATCAGCCCCAGCATTTT | CASSHQENNQPQHF
TRBJ1-2 | - | TRBV7-9 | - | TGTGCCAGCAGCTTTTCTCCAGAAACGAGGGGCTACACCTTC | CASSFSPETRGYTF
TRBJ1-2 | - | TRBV4-1 | - | TGCGCCAGCAGCCAAGAGTCGTTTTTAGGGGAGGCAAGGTATGGCTACACCTTC | CASSQESFLGEARYGYTF
TRBJ1-2 | few | TRBV4-2 | - | TGTGCCAGCAGCCAAGAGGCCAACGCTAACTATGGCTACACCTTC | CASSQEANANYGYTF
TRBJ1-5 | - | TRBV28 | - | TGTGCCAGCAGTACCCGACAGCAGCCCCAGCATTTT | CASSTRQQPQHF
TRBJ2-2 | - | TRBV5-1 | TRBD2 | TGCGCCAGCAGAGATGGACTAGCGGGAAACACCGGGGAGCTGTTTTTT | CASRDGLAGNTGELFF
TRBJ2-2 | - | TRBV6-1 | - | TGTGCCAGCAGTGACGAGTTTCCCGGGGAGCTGTTTTTT | CASSDEFPGELFF
TRBJ1-2 | - | TRBV7-2 | - | TGTGCCAGCAGCCGGCTGGGGGGAGGCTACACCTTC | CASSRLGGGYTF
TRBJ1-1 | - | TRBV19 | - | TGTGCCAGTAGTACTGGCGAAGACTACACTGAAGCTTTCTTT | CASSTGEDYTEAFF
TRBJ1-4 | - | TRBV15 | - | TGTGCCACCAGCAGGCCATACGGGACAACTAATGAAAAACTGTTTTTT | CATSRPYGTTNEKLFF
TRBJ1-1 | - | TRBV14 | - | TGTGCCAACAATTACCAGAACACTGAAGCTTTCTTT | CANNYQNTEAFF
TRBJ1-6 | - | TRBV12-5 | - | TGTGCTAGTGGTTTGGCCCAGGGTCCTAAATCACCCCTCCACTTT | CASGLAQGPKSPLHF
TRBJ1-2 | - | TRBV11-3 | - | TGTGCCAGCAGCGGAAATTCAGGACAAGCTAACTATGGCTACACCTTC | CASSGNSGQANYGYTF
TRBJ2-1 | - | TRBV5-1 | - | TGCGCCAGCAGCGGGGCCTCCACGAACAATGAGCAGTTCTTC | CASSGASTNNEQFF
TRBJ2-7 | - | TRBV19 | - | TGTGCCAGTAGTTGGGACGGGAGCTCCTACGAGCAGTACTTC | CASSWDGSSYEQYF
TRBJ1-1 | - | TRBV10-2 | TRBD1 | TGCGCCAGCAGTGAGTCTGGACAGGGTATGAACACTGAAGCTTTCTTT | CASSESGQGMNTEAFF
TRBJ2-4 | - | TRBV11-3 | TRBD1 | TGTGCCAGCAGCCCCCCCGGGACAGGGACCAAAAACATTCAGTACTTC | CASSPPGTGTKNIQYF